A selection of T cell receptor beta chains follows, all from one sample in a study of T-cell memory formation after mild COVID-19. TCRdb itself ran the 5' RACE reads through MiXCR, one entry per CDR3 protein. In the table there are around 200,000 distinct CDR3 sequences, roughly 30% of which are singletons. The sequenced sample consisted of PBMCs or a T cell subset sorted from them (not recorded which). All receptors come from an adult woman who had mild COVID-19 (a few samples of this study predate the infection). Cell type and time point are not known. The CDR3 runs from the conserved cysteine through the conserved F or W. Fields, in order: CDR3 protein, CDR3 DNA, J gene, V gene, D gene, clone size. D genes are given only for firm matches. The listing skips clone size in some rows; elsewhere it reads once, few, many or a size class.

CDR3aa: CASSLQPVNTEAFF
CDR3nt: TGTGCCAGCAGCTTACAACCTGTGAACACTGAAGCTTTCTTT
j_gene: TRBJ1-1
v_gene: TRBV7-3
d_gene: -
abundance: -

CDR3aa: CASSSLGTGGNSPLHF
CDR3nt: TGTGCCAGCAGTTCACTAGGGACAGGGGGTAATTCACCCCTCCACTTT
j_gene: TRBJ1-6
v_gene: TRBV12-3/TRBV12-4
d_gene: TRBD1
abundance: -

CDR3aa: CASREQGVPNTEAFF
CDR3nt: TGTGCCAGCAGAGAACAGGGGGTACCGAACACTGAAGCTTTCTTT
j_gene: TRBJ1-1
v_gene: TRBV6-1
d_gene: TRBD1
abundance: -

CDR3aa: CASSGPGTGVFYNEQFF
CDR3nt: TGTGCCAGCAGCGGCCCCGGGACAGGGGTTTTCTACAATGAGCAGTTCTTC
j_gene: TRBJ2-1
v_gene: TRBV9
d_gene: TRBD1
abundance: few

CDR3aa: CASSLGRLAGAQETQYF
CDR3nt: TGTGCCAGCAGCTTAGGGCGACTAGCGGGGGCCCAAGAGACCCAGTACTTC
j_gene: TRBJ2-5
v_gene: TRBV7-9
d_gene: TRBD2
abundance: -

CDR3aa: CSVPWWGRRRGNEQFF
CDR3nt: TGCAGCGTGCCCTGGTGGGGGCGTAGGAGGGGGAATGAGCAGTTCTTC
j_gene: TRBJ2-1
v_gene: TRBV29-1
d_gene: -
abundance: -

CDR3aa: CASSLLRGQDNQPQHF
CDR3nt: TGTGCCAGTAGCCTCCTCAGGGGGCAGGACAATCAGCCCCAGCATTTT
j_gene: TRBJ1-5
v_gene: TRBV19
d_gene: TRBD1
abundance: few

CDR3aa: CASSWTDSRNEQFF
CDR3nt: TGTGCCAGCAGCTGGACGGACAGCCGCAATGAGCAGTTCTTC
j_gene: TRBJ2-1
v_gene: TRBV11-2
d_gene: -
abundance: -

CDR3aa: CASSPTGGKQFF
CDR3nt: TGTGCCAGCAGCCCCACTGGCGGGAAGCAGTTCTTC
j_gene: TRBJ2-1
v_gene: TRBV12-3/TRBV12-4
d_gene: -
abundance: few

CDR3aa: CASSYRVSGSTDTQYF
CDR3nt: TGTGCCAGCTCCTACAGGGTCTCAGGGAGCACAGATACGCAGTATTTT
j_gene: TRBJ2-3
v_gene: TRBV18
d_gene: -
abundance: few

CDR3aa: CASSSGQGISSNYGYTF
CDR3nt: TGTGCCAGCAGCTCGGGACAGGGTATTAGTAGTAACTATGGCTACACCTTC
j_gene: TRBJ1-2
v_gene: TRBV7-9
d_gene: TRBD1
abundance: -

CDR3aa: CASSWGPGEDTQYF
CDR3nt: TGTGCCAGCAGCTGGGGACCGGGTGAAGATACGCAGTATTTT
j_gene: TRBJ2-3
v_gene: TRBV7-2
d_gene: -
abundance: -

CDR3aa: CASGDRVDNEQFF
CDR3nt: TGTGCCAGCGGGGACAGGGTTGACAATGAGCAGTTCTTC
j_gene: TRBJ2-1
v_gene: TRBV6-5
d_gene: TRBD1
abundance: few

CDR3aa: CASSYGGPTYEQYF
CDR3nt: TGTGCCAGCAGTTATGGCGGCCCCACCTACGAGCAGTACTTC
j_gene: TRBJ2-7
v_gene: TRBV6-2/TRBV6-3
d_gene: -
abundance: few

CDR3aa: CASRYDRGIGNQPQHF
CDR3nt: TGTGCCAGCAGATACGACAGGGGTATAGGCAATCAGCCCCAGCATTTT
j_gene: TRBJ1-5
v_gene: TRBV2
d_gene: TRBD1
abundance: few

CDR3aa: CASSLDSGSYNEQFF
CDR3nt: TGTGCCAGCAGCTTAGATAGCGGATCCTACAATGAGCAGTTCTTC
j_gene: TRBJ2-1
v_gene: TRBV11-3
d_gene: -
abundance: -

CDR3aa: CASSYAGHRKETQYF
CDR3nt: TGTGCCAGCAGTTACGCGGGACACCGGAAGGAGACCCAGTACTTC
j_gene: TRBJ2-5
v_gene: TRBV6-5
d_gene: -
abundance: few

CDR3aa: CASQWQGDYEQYF
CDR3nt: TGTGCCAGCCAGTGGCAGGGAGACTACGAGCAGTACTTC
j_gene: TRBJ2-7
v_gene: TRBV2
d_gene: -
abundance: few

CDR3aa: CSAVRGPSNQPQHF
CDR3nt: TGCAGTGCGGTAAGGGGTCCAAGCAATCAGCCCCAGCATTTT
j_gene: TRBJ1-5
v_gene: TRBV20-1
d_gene: -
abundance: many

CDR3aa: CASSSQGGTSYEQYF
CDR3nt: TGTGCCAGCAGCTCCCAGGGTGGTACCTCCTACGAGCAGTACTTC
j_gene: TRBJ2-7
v_gene: TRBV7-2
d_gene: -
abundance: -

CDR3aa: CASTLTGGGMRGYTF
CDR3nt: TGTGCCAGCACCCTGACAGGGGGTGGGATGAGAGGCTACACCTTC
j_gene: TRBJ1-2
v_gene: TRBV3-1
d_gene: TRBD1
abundance: -

CDR3aa: CASSPQQGTNYGYTF
CDR3nt: TGCGCCAGCAGCCCCCAACAGGGGACGAACTATGGCTACACCTTC
j_gene: TRBJ1-2
v_gene: TRBV4-1
d_gene: TRBD1
abundance: few

CDR3aa: CASSLGGGHANTEAFF
CDR3nt: TGTGCCAGCAGCTTAGGGGGAGGGCACGCGAACACTGAAGCTTTCTTT
j_gene: TRBJ1-1
v_gene: TRBV7-9
d_gene: -
abundance: -

CDR3aa: CASSTTGTGGDEQYF
CDR3nt: TGCGCCAGCAGCACAACCGGGACAGGGGGGGACGAGCAGTACTTC
j_gene: TRBJ2-7
v_gene: TRBV5-1
d_gene: TRBD1
abundance: few

CDR3aa: CASSSVDTQYF
CDR3nt: TGTGCCAGCAGCTCGGTGGATACGCAGTATTTT
j_gene: TRBJ2-3
v_gene: TRBV7-2
d_gene: -
abundance: few

CDR3aa: CATSRDLFVNQPQHF
CDR3nt: TGTGCCACCAGCAGAGATTTATTCGTCAATCAGCCCCAGCATTTT
j_gene: TRBJ1-5
v_gene: TRBV15
d_gene: -
abundance: -

CDR3aa: CASSPNDRGSYGYTF
CDR3nt: TGTGCCAGCAGCCCGAACGACAGGGGATCCTATGGCTACACCTTC
j_gene: TRBJ1-2
v_gene: TRBV5-4
d_gene: TRBD1
abundance: few

CDR3aa: CASSSPGLAAYEQYF
CDR3nt: TGCGCCAGCAGCTCTCCGGGACTAGCGGCCTACGAGCAGTACTTC
j_gene: TRBJ2-7
v_gene: TRBV5-1
d_gene: TRBD2
abundance: -

CDR3aa: CASSWGQGAKSGELFF
CDR3nt: TGTGCCAGCAGTTGGGGACAGGGGGCAAAATCCGGGGAGCTGTTTTTT
j_gene: TRBJ2-2
v_gene: TRBV12-3/TRBV12-4
d_gene: TRBD1
abundance: many

CDR3aa: CASSLPGTGTQETQYF
CDR3nt: TGTGCCAGCAGCTTACCCGGGACAGGGACCCAAGAGACCCAGTACTTC
j_gene: TRBJ2-5
v_gene: TRBV7-2
d_gene: TRBD1
abundance: few

CDR3aa: CASSFSLVGETQYF
CDR3nt: TGTGCCAGCAGCTTCTCTCTTGTGGGAGAGACCCAGTACTTC
j_gene: TRBJ2-5
v_gene: TRBV11-2
d_gene: -
abundance: few

CDR3aa: CASSYSGGYNEQFF
CDR3nt: TGTGCCAGCAGCTACAGCGGGGGGTACAATGAGCAGTTCTTC
j_gene: TRBJ2-1
v_gene: TRBV7-3
d_gene: TRBD2
abundance: -

CDR3aa: CASSPSFWTGASYEQYF
CDR3nt: TGTGCCAGCAGCCCTTCCTTTTGGACAGGGGCCTCCTACGAGCAGTACTTC
j_gene: TRBJ2-7
v_gene: TRBV5-8
d_gene: TRBD1
abundance: -

CDR3aa: CASSPPSGTAKNIQYF
CDR3nt: TGTGCCAGCTCACCTCCTAGCGGGACTGCCAAAAACATTCAGTACTTC
j_gene: TRBJ2-4
v_gene: TRBV18
d_gene: TRBD2
abundance: -

CDR3aa: CASSSGQGNWEQFF
CDR3nt: TGCGCCAGCAGCAGCGGACAGGGGAATTGGGAGCAGTTCTTC
j_gene: TRBJ2-1
v_gene: TRBV5-1
d_gene: TRBD1
abundance: -

CDR3aa: CASSLGAGEQYF
CDR3nt: TGCGCCAGCAGCTTGGGAGCGGGTGAGCAGTACTTC
j_gene: TRBJ2-7
v_gene: TRBV5-1
d_gene: -
abundance: few

CDR3aa: CASSRPRDREDSYEQYF
CDR3nt: TGTGCCAGCAGCAGACCTCGGGACAGGGAGGACTCCTACGAGCAGTACTTC
j_gene: TRBJ2-7
v_gene: TRBV21-1
d_gene: -
abundance: few

CDR3aa: CATSPRREGNEQYF
CDR3nt: TGTGCCACCAGCCCCAGGCGGGAGGGGAACGAGCAGTACTTC
j_gene: TRBJ2-7
v_gene: TRBV15
d_gene: TRBD2
abundance: few

CDR3aa: CASNRFGSYEQYF
CDR3nt: TGTGCCAGCAACCGGTTTGGCTCCTACGAGCAGTACTTC
j_gene: TRBJ2-7
v_gene: TRBV12-3/TRBV12-4
d_gene: -
abundance: many

CDR3aa: CASSESRRSYNEQFF
CDR3nt: TGTGCCAGCAGTGAATCGAGGAGGTCCTACAATGAGCAGTTCTTC
j_gene: TRBJ2-1
v_gene: TRBV25-1
d_gene: -
abundance: -

CDR3aa: CASGNDFYNEQFF
CDR3nt: TGTGCCTCCGGCAACGACTTCTACAATGAGCAGTTCTTC
j_gene: TRBJ2-1
v_gene: TRBV11-3
d_gene: -
abundance: -

CDR3aa: CASSPNNQPQHF
CDR3nt: TGTGCCAGTAGTCCCAACAATCAGCCCCAGCATTTT
j_gene: TRBJ1-5
v_gene: TRBV19
d_gene: -
abundance: -

CDR3aa: CASSVGPGGEDTQYF
CDR3nt: TGTGCCAGCAGCGTAGGCCCAGGGGGCGAAGATACGCAGTATTTT
j_gene: TRBJ2-3
v_gene: TRBV9
d_gene: TRBD1
abundance: -

CDR3aa: CASSTSSQGQETQYF
CDR3nt: TGTGCCAGCAGCACCAGCTCACAGGGGCAGGAGACCCAGTACTTC
j_gene: TRBJ2-5
v_gene: TRBV9
d_gene: TRBD1
abundance: -

CDR3aa: CASRGAYSYNEQFF
CDR3nt: TGTGCCAGCAGGGGGGCTTACTCCTACAATGAGCAGTTCTTC
j_gene: TRBJ2-1
v_gene: TRBV27
d_gene: -
abundance: -

CDR3aa: CASSIGLNNEQFF
CDR3nt: TGTGCCAGTAGTATAGGACTGAACAATGAGCAGTTCTTC
j_gene: TRBJ2-1
v_gene: TRBV19
d_gene: -
abundance: few

CDR3aa: CASSQGGQGASDTQYF
CDR3nt: TGCGCCAGCAGCCAAGGGGGACAGGGGGCGTCAGATACGCAGTATTTT
j_gene: TRBJ2-3
v_gene: TRBV4-3
d_gene: TRBD1
abundance: few

CDR3aa: CASSLAGGQETQYF
CDR3nt: TGCGCCAGCAGCTTGGCAGGGGGCCAAGAGACCCAGTACTTC
j_gene: TRBJ2-5
v_gene: TRBV5-1
d_gene: TRBD1
abundance: many

CDR3aa: CASSSLWPAEAFF
CDR3nt: TGTGCCAGCAGCTCCCTCTGGCCCGCTGAAGCTTTCTTT
j_gene: TRBJ1-1
v_gene: TRBV11-2
d_gene: -
abundance: -

CDR3aa: CASSYSMEGFGEGLHF
CDR3nt: TGTGCCAGCAGTTACTCGATGGAGGGGTTCGGGGAAGGCCTCCACTTT
j_gene: TRBJ1-6
v_gene: TRBV6-6
d_gene: -
abundance: -

CDR3aa: CSARLGLRNTEAFF
CDR3nt: TGCAGTGCTAGACTTGGACTGAGGAACACTGAAGCTTTCTTT
j_gene: TRBJ1-1
v_gene: TRBV20-1
d_gene: -
abundance: -

CDR3aa: CASSLPGNTGELFF
CDR3nt: TGTGCCAGCAGCTTGCCGGGGAACACCGGGGAGCTGTTTTTT
j_gene: TRBJ2-2
v_gene: TRBV5-4
d_gene: -
abundance: -

CDR3aa: CASSVEGLAGVGDTQYF
CDR3nt: TGTGCCAGCAGCGTAGAAGGACTAGCGGGAGTCGGAGATACGCAGTATTTT
j_gene: TRBJ2-3
v_gene: TRBV9
d_gene: TRBD2
abundance: few

CDR3aa: CASSADTEAFF
CDR3nt: TGCGCCAGCAGTGCGGACACTGAAGCTTTCTTT
j_gene: TRBJ1-1
v_gene: TRBV4-1
d_gene: -
abundance: once